This is a list of T cell receptor beta chains from one sample in a study of blood T cell repertoires in COVID-19. Only in-frame clones appear in the TCRdb table, and some are missing; sequencing was by immunoSEQ multiplex PCR. The data show some 200,000 clones, with about 86% seen just once and roughly 2.6% held by the top ten. Sequencing used peripheral blood. These TCRs come from a human donor with acute or convalescent COVID-19. The donor label of this sample is uncertain. The CDR3 runs from the conserved cysteine through the conserved F or W. The D gene is left open where the match is weak. Only part of the rows carry a size: once, few, many, or a class if the clone is expanded.

J | size | D | V | DNA | CDR3
TRBJ2-5 | NA | TRBD2 | TRBV29-1 | TGCAGCGTTGCCGAGCGGGGGGCCGGGGAGACCCAGTACTTC | CSVAERGAGETQYF
TRBJ1-1 | NA | TRBD1 | TRBV7-8 | TGTGCCAGCAGTTCCTACCGGGGACAGATGAACACTGAAGCTTTCTTT | CASSSYRGQMNTEAFF
TRBJ1-2 | NA | NA | TRBV19 | TGTGCCAGTACTACCAGGGATGACTATGGCTACACCTTC | CASTTRDDYGYTF
TRBJ2-1 | NA | TRBD2 | TRBV15 | TGTGCCACCAGCAGACGGACTAGCGGGGGCCGCCTGACCTACAATGAGCAGTTCTTC | CATSRRTSGGRLTYNEQFF
TRBJ1-5 | once | TRBD1 | TRBV11-2 | TGTGCCAGCAGCTTAGCCCCTTACAGGGGCCAAAATCAGCCCCAGCATTTT | CASSLAPYRGQNQPQHF
TRBJ1-4 | NA | NA | TRBV30 | TGTGCCTGGAGTGTAGAGGAACGGAAGAATGAAAAACTGTTTTTT | CAWSVEERKNEKLFF
TRBJ1-3 | few | NA | TRBV9 | TGTGCCAGCAGCGTAGGGGGAGCTGGGGATCACTCTGGAAACACCATATATTTT | CASSVGGAGDHSGNTIYF
TRBJ2-1 | NA | NA | TRBV5-1 | TGCGCCAGCAGCTTGGAGGGGAACCCCTCCTACAATGAGCAGTTCTTC | CASSLEGNPSYNEQFF
TRBJ1-2 | few | NA | TRBV6-5 | TGTGCCAGCAGCCGATCACAGGGTCAAGGTGGCTACACCTTC | CASSRSQGQGGYTF
TRBJ2-1 | NA | NA | TRBV12-3/TRBV12-4 | TGTGCCAGCAGTTTATCGGGGATGGAGCAGTTCTTC | CASSLSGMEQFF
TRBJ1-5 | NA | NA | TRBV18 | TGTGCCAGCTCACCCTCAACAGGCCTACCTAATCAGCCCCAGCATTTT | CASSPSTGLPNQPQHF
TRBJ2-7 | few | TRBD2 | TRBV28 | TGTGCCAGCAGCAGTAGCGGGAGCACCCCATACGAGCAGTACTTC | CASSSSGSTPYEQYF
TRBJ1-5 | NA | NA | TRBV19 | TGTGCCAGTAGTATAGTTGAGGATCAGCCCCAGCATTTT | CASSIVEDQPQHF
TRBJ1-1 | NA | NA | TRBV6-5 | TGTGCCAGCACTCTTGGGGGGACCGGCTACACTGAAGCTTTCTTT | CASTLGGTGYTEAFF
TRBJ2-2 | NA | TRBD1 | TRBV10-3 | TGTGCCATCAGTGGACAGGGGCGAACCGGGGAGCTGTTTTTT | CAISGQGRTGELFF
TRBJ2-3 | NA | TRBD2 | TRBV11-3 | TGTGCCAGCAGCCCCGGCGGTATGGCGGGACTATATACGCAGTATTTT | CASSPGGMAGLYTQYF
TRBJ2-1 | NA | NA | TRBV7-8 | TGTGCCAGCAGCTCAAACAGGGCCACCTTAAACGACAATGAGCAGTTCTTC | CASSSNRATLNDNEQFF
TRBJ1-5 | NA | TRBD1 | TRBV10-3 | TGTGCCATACAGGGGGCGAGAGATCAGCCCCAGCATTTT | CAIQGARDQPQHF
TRBJ1-5 | NA | NA | TRBV6-5 | TGTGCCACCGCCTTGGACAGATGGAATCAGCCCCAGCATTTT | CATALDRWNQPQHF
TRBJ1-6 | NA | NA | TRBV3-1/TRBV3-2 | TGTGCCAGCAGCCAAGGTGGGGCCCGAAGCTCCTATAATTCACCCCTCCACTTT | CASSQGGARSSYNSPLHF
TRBJ1-1 | NA | NA | TRBV30 | TGTGCCTGGAGTGCGGACACTGAAGCTTTCTTT | CAWSADTEAFF
TRBJ2-1 | NA | NA | TRBV28 | TGTGCCAGCAGCCCGCCGTTAGGGGGCAATGAGCAGTTCTTC | CASSPPLGGNEQFF
TRBJ1-1 | NA | TRBD1 | TRBV7-2 | TGTGCCAGCAGCTTAGCCCTTGTCCGGGACAGTGAAGCTTTCTTT | CASSLALVRDSEAFF
TRBJ2-7 | NA | TRBD2 | TRBV27 | TGTGCCAGCAGTTTAAATCTTGGGACTAGCTCCTACGAGCAGTACTTC | CASSLNLGTSSYEQYF
TRBJ2-1 | few | NA | TRBV19 | TGTGCCAGTAGTCCACGACCTGAGGTTTCGGGGAATGAGCAGTTCTTC | CASSPRPEVSGNEQFF
TRBJ2-3 | NA | NA | TRBV7-3 | TGTGCCAGCAGCTTAGGCTTCTCGGATACGCAGTATTTT | CASSLGFSDTQYF
TRBJ1-1 | NA | NA | TRBV3-1/TRBV3-2 | TGTGCCAGCAGCTTTGGACCGGGAGCGAACACTGAAGCTTTCTTT | CASSFGPGANTEAFF
TRBJ2-7 | NA | TRBD1 | TRBV28 | TGTGCCAGCAGTTTGGGGGGACAGGTCTACGAGCAGTACTTC | CASSLGGQVYEQYF
TRBJ1-1 | NA | NA | TRBV3-1/TRBV3-2 | TGTGCCAGCAGCCAAAATGGGGGCTCGGCTGAAGCTTTCTTT | CASSQNGGSAEAFF
TRBJ2-7 | NA | TRBD1 | TRBV28 | TGTGCCAGCAGCGATCGGGGACAGGGTGGCGAGCAGTACTTC | CASSDRGQGGEQYF
TRBJ2-6 | NA | NA | TRBV18 | TGTGCCAGCTCACCCCCTCTACGAGACTCTGGGGCCAACGTCCTGACTTTC | CASSPPLRDSGANVLTF
TRBJ2-7 | NA | NA | TRBV3-1/TRBV3-2 | TGTGCCAGCAGCCCCCGGGGGACCTACGAGCAGTACTTC | CASSPRGTYEQYF
TRBJ1-4 | NA | TRBD1 | TRBV11-2 | TGTCCCAGCAGCTACAACAGGGGGGTCGAAAAACTGTTTTTT | CPSSYNRGVEKLFF
TRBJ2-3 | NA | NA | TRBV7-3 | TGTGCCAGCTCCTTTTCCTCCTCTCCAGATACGCAGTATTTT | CASSFSSSPDTQYF
TRBJ2-1 | NA | TRBD2 | TRBV7-9 | TGTGCCACCCCAGAGGGGGGGCGGGAGGTGTTCTTC | CATPEGGREVFF
TRBJ1-2 | NA | NA | TRBV18 | TGTGCCAGCTCACCAGAGAAATACTATGGCTACACCTTC | CASSPEKYYGYTF
TRBJ2-6 | NA | TRBD2 | TRBV5-1 | TGCGCCAGCAGCTTGGAGGGCGGGAGTATTTCTGGGGCCAACGTCCTGACTTTC | CASSLEGGSISGANVLTF
TRBJ2-5 | NA | TRBD2 | TRBV7-9 | TGTGCCAGCAGCTGGGACTATGGATCAGAGACCCAGTACTTC | CASSWDYGSETQYF
TRBJ1-1 | NA | NA | TRBV5-4 | TGTGCCAGCAGCTTGGCAGGGGCGAGGACTGAAGCTTTCTTT | CASSLAGARTEAFF
TRBJ2-1 | NA | TRBD1 | TRBV5-4 | TGTGCCAGCAGCTCGACAGGGGGGATGAGGAATGAGCAGTTCTTC | CASSSTGGMRNEQFF
TRBJ2-5 | once | TRBD2 | TRBV19 | TGTGCCAGTAGTATAAGAGCGGGAGACAAGACCCAGTACTTC | CASSIRAGDKTQYF
TRBJ2-7 | NA | TRBD1 | TRBV2 | TGTGCCAGCAGTGAAGCCCCCGGACAGGGCTTCGAGCAGTACTTC | CASSEAPGQGFEQYF
TRBJ2-5 | NA | NA | TRBV29-1 | TGCAGCGTTGAACTTACAGGGTGGGAGACCCAGTACTTC | CSVELTGWETQYF
TRBJ2-5 | NA | NA | TRBV12-3/TRBV12-4 | TGTGCCAGCAGTGAGAAAGAGACCCAGTACTTC | CASSEKETQYF
TRBJ2-7 | NA | TRBD2 | TRBV10-2 | TGCGCCAGCAGTGAGCTTCGGACTAGCGGGTTCTCCTACGAGCAGTACTTC | CASSELRTSGFSYEQYF
TRBJ1-1 | NA | NA | TRBV29-1 | TGCAGCGTTGGACCAGGTTCCTCGAACACTGAAGCTTTCTTT | CSVGPGSSNTEAFF
TRBJ2-1 | NA | TRBD1 | TRBV9 | TGTGCCAGCAACCGGGACAGGAGCAGGGATGAGCAGTTCTTC | CASNRDRSRDEQFF
TRBJ2-7 | NA | TRBD2 | TRBV2 | TGTGCCAGCAGGCCCGGGACTAGCGGGGGGGCGGGCTACGAGCAGTACTTC | CASRPGTSGGAGYEQYF
TRBJ2-1 | NA | TRBD1 | TRBV7-7 | TGTGCTAGCAGCTTAGCGCTCGGCAGGGGGCTAGGGAATGAGCAGTTCTTC | CASSLALGRGLGNEQFF
TRBJ1-1 | NA | TRBD1 | TRBV30 | TGTGCCTGGAGTCCATTCACAGGGGTCACTGAAGCTTTCTTT | CAWSPFTGVTEAFF
TRBJ2-2 | once | NA | TRBV10-3 | TGTGCCATCAGTGAGTCGAGACGTGGAGGGGGCCCAGGCGGGGAGCTGTTTTTT | CAISESRRGGGPGGELFF